The 27 T cell receptor beta chains reported below all come from one sample, sequenced in a study of T cells in Graves' hyperthyroidism and ophthalmopathy. Amplification of TCR beta CDR3 regions was performed using RNA transcripts as template. Carried out on the TCR CDR3, a first-round RT-PCR used the HTBI primer set. Using its own MiXCR run on the multiplex PCR reads, TCRdb lists one record per CDR3 protein. The data contain hundreds of thousands of distinct CDR3 sequences, 14% to 15% of them singletons. The sequencing sample was made of blood. The receptor source for this set is a woman between 40 and 55 years old with Graves' ophthalmopathy.

Ten or more counts support this clonotype. The chain links TRBV20-1 to TRBJ2-2; D perhaps matches TRBD2 (5 bases). This CDR3 is built from 14 residues. V dropped 5 bases and J dropped 0 bases, with 10 bases sitting between them. Germline V CDR1 and CDR2: DFQATT, SNEGSKA (reference sequence). CDR3 region: CSAGRGTNTGELFF. The DNA of the CDR3 is TGCAGTGCTGGACGAGGGACGAACACCGGGGAGCTGTTTTTT.

The sample holds many counts of this clonotype. The chain links TRBV12-3 or TRBV12-4 to TRBJ2-7; no clear D. The CDR3 spans 15 residues. V was trimmed by 3 bases and J by 5 bases, leaving 17 bases between them. Here the CDR3 reads CASSFRSRLGHEQYF. The DNA for the CDR3 is TGTGCCAGCAGTTTTCGTTCTCGTTTAGGCCACGAGCAGTACTTC.

This clonotype was seen a few times. The chain links TRBV4-3 to TRBJ2-7; D is perhaps TRBD2 (6 bases). Germline CDR1 is LGHNA and CDR2 is YSLEER. Trimming pared 1 base from V and 3 bases from J, leaving 13 bases between. The CDR3 sequence is 15 residues long. Written as DNA, the CDR3 is TGCGCCAGCAGCCAAGGTTATAGCGGCTACTACGAGCAGTACTTC. Residues: CASSQGYSGYYEQYF.

This clonotype was counted ten times or more. V is TRBV19 and J is TRBJ2-7; TRBD1 is a possible D gene (6 bases). Looked up from germline, CDR1 is LNHDA and CDR2 is SQIVND (reference sequence). The CDR3 sequence is 14 residues long. The V and J ends lost 6 bases and 0 bases respectively, with 12 bases between them. This chain's CDR3 is CASSVTGSSYEQYF. In nucleotides, the CDR3 is TGTGCCAGTAGCGTCACAGGGTCCTCCTACGAGCAGTACTTC.

This clonotype was counted many times. The chain is built from TRBV10-1 and TRBJ2-7; D tentatively reads TRBD1 or TRBD2 (6 bases each). The germline V gene has CDR1 WNHNN and CDR2 SYGVQD (reference sequence). The length of the CDR3 is 14 residues. The ends were cut back, 4 bases at V and 5 bases at J, with 15 bases in the middle. Here the CDR3 DNA reads TGCGCCAGCAGTGGTCGCCAGGGGAGGCACGAGCAGTACTTC. This sequence encodes CASSGRQGRHEQYF.

In its sample, this clonotype was seen many times. A junction boundary mismatches the germline segment, possibly from a read error. The genes are TRBV28 and TRBJ2-5; tentative D call: TRBD2 (6 bases). The CDR3 contains 14 residues. Germline CDR1 is MDHEN and CDR2 is SYDVKM. CDR3 bases: TGTGCCAGCAGCTTATCGGGAGCTCAAGAGACCCAGTACTTC. Encoded protein: CASSLSGAQETQYF.

In this sample, this clonotype turned up many times. The gene calls are TRBV29-1 and TRBJ2-5, with D maybe TRBD1 (5 bases). Germline V gene data show CDR1 as SQVTM and CDR2 as ANQGSEA. V dropped 6 bases and J dropped 5 bases, with 13 bases sitting between them. This CDR3 has 12 amino acids. The DNA of the CDR3 is TGCAGCGTGGTGACAGACGGCGAGACCCAGTACTTC. Translated: CSVVTDGETQYF.

In its sample, this clonotype was seen many times. The chain uses TRBV20-1 and TRBJ1-1; weak D call: TRBD1 (5 bases). This CDR3 comprises 16 residues. Germline V CDR1 and CDR2: DFQATT, SNEGSKA (reference sequence). The ends were cut back, 0 bases at V and 1 base at J, with 15 bases in the middle. CDR3 DNA: TGCAGTGCTAGAGATTTCCGACAGCATCAGAACACTGAAGCTTTCTTT. Its translation: CSARDFRQHQNTEAFF.

Only a few counts were recorded for this clonotype. J is TRBJ2-2 and V is TRBV29-1; D gene uncertain. The CDR3 is 13 residues long. V dropped 8 bases and J dropped 1 base, with 11 bases sitting between them. The germline gives CDR1 SQVTM, CDR2 ANQGSEA. CDR3 sequence: CSLGDMNTGELFF. The CDR3 coding sequence is TGCAGCTTGGGTGACATGAACACCGGGGAGCTGTTTTTT.

The J gene is TRBJ2-7, the V gene TRBV20-1; TRBD1 aligns across 7 bases. CDR1 is DFQATT and CDR2 is SNEGSKA in the germline V gene (reference sequence). With V trimmed by 0 bases and J by 2 bases, 4 bases remained unmatched. This CDR3 contains 14 residues. The CDR3 loop reads CSAREVRGTYEQYF. The CDR3 DNA sequence: TGCAGTGCTAGAGAGGTCAGGGGGACCTACGAGCAGTACTTC.

This clonotype was counted ten times or more. The V call is TRBV7-2, the J call TRBJ2-5; D not resolved. CDR1 is SGHTA, CDR2 FQGNSA, per germline. Trimming cost V 0 bases and J 2 bases, with 7 bases left between them. The CDR3 spans 14 residues. CDR3 protein: CASSLANPQETQYF. The CDR3 DNA follows: TGTGCCAGCAGCTTAGCTAACCCACAAGAGACCCAGTACTTC.

This clonotype has ten or more counts. The rearrangement joins TRBV12-3 or TRBV12-4 to TRBJ2-7; possibly TRBD1 for D (6 bases). This CDR3 has 15 residues. V lost 8 bases and J lost 2, with 19 bases in between. The CDR3 reads CASRSQGTTAYEQYF. DNA of the CDR3: TGTGCCAGCCGCAGCCAGGGGACCACTGCCTACGAGCAGTACTTC.

This clonotype was detected ten times or more. The rearrangement uses TRBV27 and TRBJ2-7; D not certain. Germline V gene data show CDR1 as MNHEY and CDR2 as SMNVEV (reference sequence). This CDR3 is built from 13 residues. V gave up 7 bases and J gave up 5 bases, with 15 bases separating them. The CDR3 is CASKFIGRDEQYF. The DNA of the CDR3 is TGTGCCAGCAAGTTTATTGGACGTGACGAGCAGTACTTC.

This clonotype has ten or more counts. The J gene is TRBJ2-7, the V gene TRBV6-2 or TRBV6-3; 7 bases agree with TRBD1. The germline V gene has CDR1 MNHEY and CDR2 SVGEGT. Trimming at V came to 6 bases and at J to 6 bases, leaving 11 bases not matched to a gene. The CDR3 sequence is 14 residues long. The CDR3 nucleotides read TGTGCCAGCAGGGGACCCCGGACAGGTTCCGAGCAGTACTTC. Translation gives CASRGPRTGSEQYF.

This clonotype was counted ten times or more. The CDR3 loop reads CSARAGTGTNQPQHF. The DNA for the CDR3 is TGCAGTGCTAGAGCGGGGACAGGCACAAATCAGCCCCAGCATTTT. This chain joins TRBV20-1 and TRBJ1-5; 8 bases are shared with TRBD1. The CDR3 is 15 amino acids. Germline assignment: CDR1 DFQATT and CDR2 SNEGSKA (reference sequence). Unmatched junction bases numbered 6, after V lost 1 base and J lost 4 bases.

This clonotype has at least ten counts. The CDR3 protein is CASRLDWEETQYF. The CDR3 DNA follows: TGTGCCAGCAGGCTGGACTGGGAAGAGACCCAGTACTTC. This chain uses TRBV12-3 or TRBV12-4 with TRBJ2-5; possibly TRBD2 for D (5 bases). The CDR3 is 13 residues long. Trimming shortened V by 6 bases and J by 3 bases, and 11 bases separated the two germline ends.

The table lists this clonotype with many counts. This sequence joins TRBV6-2 or TRBV6-3 and TRBJ2-5; no clear D gene. CDR1 and CDR2 (germline): MNHEY, SVGEGT. V was clipped by 2 bases and J by 7 bases, with 5 bases between them. The CDR3 is 11 residues long. This CDR3 is CASSYSLTQYF. The CDR3 DNA sequence: TGTGCCAGCAGTTACAGCTTGACCCAGTACTTC.

This clonotype was recorded a few times. The rearrangement links TRBV5-1 to TRBJ2-2; 7 nucleotides align to TRBD2. This CDR3 is built from 15 residues. Germline V gene sequence: CDR1 SGHRS, CDR2 YFSETQ. J gave up 3 bases and V 3 bases, and 5 bases lay outside the gene matches. The CDR3 reads CASSSVAGDTGELFF. In nucleotides, the CDR3 is TGCGCCAGCAGCTCGGTAGCGGGTGACACCGGGGAGCTGTTTTTT.

V and J are TRBV5-1 and TRBJ1-1, with unresolved D. The CDR3 sequence is 15 residues long. V was pared by 0 bases and J by 3 bases, with 12 bases between. CDR1 and CDR2 (germline): SGHRS, YFSETQ. CDR3 sequence: CASSLARRVDTEAFF. In nucleotides, the CDR3 is TGCGCCAGCAGCTTGGCTCGGAGGGTGGACACTGAAGCTTTCTTT.

In this sample, this clonotype turned up many times. The rearrangement uses TRBV6-5 and TRBJ2-5, with D tentatively TRBD2 (6 bases). V gave up 2 bases and J gave up 5 bases, with 9 bases separating them. In germline, CDR1 is MNHEY, CDR2 SVGAGI. The CDR3 is 13 residues long. CDR3 residues: CASSYRGEETQYF. Written as DNA, the CDR3 is TGTGCCAGCAGTTACCGCGGGGAGGAGACCCAGTACTTC.

V is TRBV7-9 and J is TRBJ2-7, with unresolved D. The CDR3 length is 13 residues. Germline V gene data show CDR1 as SEHNR and CDR2 as FQNEAQ (reference sequence). Trimming shortened V by 5 bases and J by 2 bases, and 10 bases separated the two germline ends. The CDR3 is CASSPSRTYEQYF. The CDR3 DNA sequence: TGTGCCAGCAGCCCATCACGCACCTACGAGCAGTACTTC.

This clonotype was detected ten times or more. V gene TRBV28 combines with J gene TRBJ2-5, with D perhaps TRBD2 (6 bases). This CDR3 spans 15 amino acids. The germline V gene has CDR1 MDHEN and CDR2 SYDVKM. V lost 6 bases and J 2 bases, leaving 16 bases between the germline ends. The CDR3 sequence is CASSPRGFRQETQYF. The CDR3, as DNA: TGTGCCAGCAGCCCCCGGGGGTTTAGGCAAGAGACCCAGTACTTC.

This clonotype has a count of ten or more. The chain employs TRBV12-3 or TRBV12-4 and TRBJ1-1; D is ambiguous. The CDR3 loop spans 13 amino acids. The ends were cut back, 7 bases at V and 0 bases at J, with 9 bases in the middle. DNA for the CDR3: TGTGCCAGCACCGACACTATGAACACTGAAGCTTTCTTT. Translation: CASTDTMNTEAFF.

The rearrangement joins TRBV4-1 to TRBJ2-7, with D perhaps TRBD2 (5 bases). CDR1 MGHRA and CDR2 YSYEKL come from the germline V gene. This CDR3 region has 17 residues. With 0 bases removed from V and 6 bases from J, the gap between germline ends came to 21 bases. CDR3 residues: CASSQDRGSQSSSEQYF. The CDR3 DNA reads TGCGCCAGCAGCCAAGATCGCGGGTCACAGTCCTCCAGCGAGCAGTACTTC.

This clonotype has a count of ten or more. V gene TRBV7-9 combines with J gene TRBJ2-7, with 11 bases identical to TRBD2. J lost 3 bases, V lost 5 bases, and 6 bases had no gene match. Looked up from germline, CDR1 is SEHNR and CDR2 is FQNEAQ (reference sequence). This CDR3 contains 15 residues. CDR3 nucleotide sequence: TGTGCCAGCAGCCTCGGGACTAGCGGTGGCTACGAGCAGTACTTC. Protein product: CASSLGTSGGYEQYF. The variable domain in full, completed from reference TRBV7-9 and TRBJ2-7, reads DTGVSQNPRHKITKRGQNVTFRCDPISEHNRLYWYRQTLGQGPEFLTYFQNEAQLEKSRLLSDRFSAERPKGSFSTLEIQRTEQGDSAMYLCASSLGTSGGYEQYFGPGTRLTVT.

Ten or more counts support this clonotype. The CDR3 coding sequence is TGTGCCAGCAGTCCCGGGACTAGCGTCTACGAGCAGTACTTC. It is translated as CASSPGTSVYEQYF. The chain couples TRBV12-3 or TRBV12-4 to TRBJ2-7; 10 bases fit TRBD2. The CDR3 totals 14 residues. J gave up 3 bases and V 5 bases, and 4 bases lay outside the gene matches.

This clonotype came up many times. This chain links TRBV28 with TRBJ2-7; TRBD1 might be the D (5 bases). The CDR3 has 15 amino acids. The germline V gene has CDR1 MDHEN and CDR2 SYDVKM. The V end lost 5 bases, the J end lost 8 bases, and 22 bases lay between the germline ends. The CDR3 sequence: CASSPPLDSFEQQYF. The CDR3, as DNA: TGTGCCAGCAGTCCCCCGCTCGACAGTTTCGAGCAGCAGTACTTC.